A single sample gave rise to the 5 T cell receptor beta chains below, sequenced in a study of blood T cell repertoires in COVID-19. Using immunoSEQ multiplex PCR, the repertoire was profiled, and TCRdb retains in-frame clones only, with some absent. The table shows roughly 140,000 clones, with around 84% occurring only once. Sequencing was done on a sample of PBMCs or T cells enriched from blood (not recorded which). The source is a man over 45 who had recovered from COVID-19.

J is TRBJ2-1 and V is TRBV5-1; TRBD2 agrees at 9 bases. After removal of 2 bases from V and 9 bases from J, the junction contained 3 bases not matched to a gene. From germline, CDR1 is SGHRS and CDR2 YFSETQ. The CDR3 contains 13 residues. The CDR3 nucleotides read TGCGCCAGCAGCTTAGGACTAGCGTTTGAGCAGTTCTTC. Its protein is CASSLGLAFEQFF.

The rearrangement uses TRBV2 and TRBJ2-7; TRBD2 agrees at 9 bases. CDR1 and CDR2 from the germline V gene are SNHLY and FYNNEI. The CDR3 length is 15 residues. Trimming at V came to 2 bases and at J to 6 bases, leaving 8 bases not matched to a gene. The CDR3, as DNA: TGTGCCAGCAGTGAACGATTAGCGGGGGTGGGCGAGCAGTACTTC. Its translation: CASSERLAGVGEQYF.

The chain links TRBV5-5 to TRBJ1-2, with a tentative D call TRBD1 (6 bases). The CDR3 extends over 16 amino acids. CDR1 is SGHKS and CDR2 is YYEKEE in the germline V gene (reference sequence). V gave up 0 bases and J gave up 2 bases, with 14 bases separating them. CDR3 loop: CASSLGGRRQNYGYTF. The CDR3 coding sequence is TGTGCCAGCAGCTTGGGGGGGCGGCGGCAGAACTATGGCTACACCTTC.

The chain links TRBV29-1 to TRBJ1-2; 10 bases fit TRBD1. V shed 4 bases and J 3 bases; nucleotides not matched to a gene: 5. The CDR3 extends over 14 amino acids. Germline V lookup: CDR1 SQVTM, CDR2 ANQGSEA. The CDR3 DNA sequence: TGCAGCGTTGGGGGGACAGGGGCGGACTATGGCTACACCTTC. Amino acid sequence: CSVGGTGADYGYTF. The variable domain in full, with the rest retrieved from reference TRBV29-1 and TRBJ1-2, is SAVISQKPSRDICQRGTSLTIQCQVDSQVTMMFWYRQQPGQSLTLIATANQGSEATYESGFVIDKFPISRPNLTFSTLTVSNMSPEDSSIYLCSVGGTGADYGYTFGSGTRLTVV.

The chain carries TRBV7-2 and TRBJ2-2, with 9 bases matching TRBD2. V dropped 0 bases and J dropped 4; count of bases not matched to a gene: 12. Germline V gene data show CDR1 as SGHTA and CDR2 as FQGNSA. This CDR3 contains 19 residues. The CDR3 DNA is TGTGCCAGCAGCTTAGCGGGGGGCGGGACTAGCTCTTCCACCGGGGAGCTGTTTTTT. Encoded protein: CASSLAGGGTSSSTGELFF. Variable domain in full (rest from reference TRBV7-2 and TRBJ2-2): GAGVSQSPSNKVTEKGKDVELRCDPISGHTALYWYRQSLGQGLEFLIYFQGNSAPDKSGLPSDRFSAERTGGSVSTLTIQRTQQEDSAVYLCASSLAGGGTSSSTGELFFGEGSRLTVL.